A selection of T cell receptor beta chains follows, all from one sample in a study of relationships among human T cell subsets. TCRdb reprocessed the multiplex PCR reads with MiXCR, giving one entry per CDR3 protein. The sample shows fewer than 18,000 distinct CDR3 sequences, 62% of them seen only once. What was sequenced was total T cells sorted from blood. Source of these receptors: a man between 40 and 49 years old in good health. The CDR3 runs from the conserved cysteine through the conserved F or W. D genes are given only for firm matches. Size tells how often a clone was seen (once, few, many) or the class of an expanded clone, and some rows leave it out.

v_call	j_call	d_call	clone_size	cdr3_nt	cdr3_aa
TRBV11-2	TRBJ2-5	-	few	TGTGCCAGCAGCTTTTCCATCGGGAGCCAAGAGACCCAGTACTTC	CASSFSIGSQETQYF
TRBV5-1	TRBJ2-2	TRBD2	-	TGCGCCAGCAGCATAAGCGGGAGCAACACCGGGGAGCTGTTTTTT	CASSISGSNTGELFF
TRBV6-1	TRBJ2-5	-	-	TGTGCCAGCAGTGAATTGGGGTTCCAAGAGACCCAGTACTTC	CASSELGFQETQYF
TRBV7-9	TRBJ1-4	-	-	TGTGCCAGCAGCTTCGGACAGACAACTAATGAAAAACTGTTTTTT	CASSFGQTTNEKLFF
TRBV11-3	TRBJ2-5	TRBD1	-	TGTGCCAGCAGCTTAAACAGGGGCCAAGAGACCCAGTACTTC	CASSLNRGQETQYF
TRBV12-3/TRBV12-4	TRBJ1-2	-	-	TGTGCCAGCAGTTTAAGGCGAAGCTATGGCTACACCTTC	CASSLRRSYGYTF
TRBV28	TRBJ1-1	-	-	TGTGCCAGCAGCGTAACAGGGTGGGTGAACACTGAAGCTTTCTTT	CASSVTGWVNTEAFF
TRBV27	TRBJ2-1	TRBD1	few	TGTGCCAGCAGTTACAGGGGAAACAATGAGCAGTTCTTC	CASSYRGNNEQFF
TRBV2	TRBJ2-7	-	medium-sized	TGTGCCAGCAGTGGGAGAGATTACGAGCAGTACTTC	CASSGRDYEQYF
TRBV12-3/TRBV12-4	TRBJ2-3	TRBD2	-	TGTGCCAGCAGTTTCGTCGGCCTAGCGGGAGCAAATACGCAGTATTTT	CASSFVGLAGANTQYF
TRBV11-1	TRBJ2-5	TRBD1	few	TGTGCCAGCAGCCCTGGACAGGGGCAAGAGACCCAGTACTTC	CASSPGQGQETQYF
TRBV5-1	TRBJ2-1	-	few	TGCGCCAGCAGGGTGAGCATCACCTACAATGAGCAGTTCTTC	CASRVSITYNEQFF
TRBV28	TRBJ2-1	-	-	TGTGCCAGCAGTCCACAGGCCCGCCCCTCCTACAATGAGCAGTTCTTC	CASSPQARPSYNEQFF
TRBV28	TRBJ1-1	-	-	TGTGCCAGCAGTATCCACCCCGCCCCGAACACTGAAGCTTTCTTT	CASSIHPAPNTEAFF
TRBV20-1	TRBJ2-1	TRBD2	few	TGCAGTGCTATGGGGGGGTTGCCCTACAATGAGCAGTTCTTC	CSAMGGLPYNEQFF
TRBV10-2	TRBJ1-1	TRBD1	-	TGCGCCAGCAGTGTACGGACAGGGGTGACTGAAGCTTTCTTT	CASSVRTGVTEAFF
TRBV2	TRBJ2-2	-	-	TGTGCCAGCAGGCAGGGCACCGGGGAGCTGTTTTTT	CASRQGTGELFF
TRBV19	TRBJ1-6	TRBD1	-	TGTGCCAGTAGTATATCGACAGGGGCAAATTCACCCCTCCACTTT	CASSISTGANSPLHF
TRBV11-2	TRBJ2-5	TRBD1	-	TGTGCCAGCGGGACAGGTTACCAAGAGACCCAGTACTTC	CASGTGYQETQYF
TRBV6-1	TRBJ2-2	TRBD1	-	TGTGCCAGCAGCACGGACAGGGTTGCCGGGGAGCTGTTTTTT	CASSTDRVAGELFF